Detailed here is one T cell receptor (beta chain). The data are from a study of T cell responses to AZD1222 COVID-19 vaccine. Some clones are missing from TCRdb's copy, which holds only in-frame ones; the method was immunoSEQ multiplex PCR. The sample contains 90,000 to 120,000 clones, roughly nine tenths of which appear only once. This receptor was identified in an adult in good health. Sequenced here: peripheral blood, sampled on day 0 of AZD1222 vaccination.

CDR3 sequence: CASSLVRGPGVDGYTF. DNA of the CDR3: TGTGCCAGCAGCTTAGTTCGGGGACCCGGCGTCGATGGCTACACCTTC. The rearrangement uses TRBV13 and TRBJ1-2; D possibly corresponds to TRBD1 (5 bases). Deletions cut 1 base from V and 6 bases from J, with 18 bases between. This CDR3 has 16 amino acids. The V gene's germline CDR1 is PRHDT and CDR2 FYEKMQ (reference sequence). The full variable domain, completed using reference TRBV13 and TRBJ1-2, is AAGVIQSPRHLIKEKRETATLKCYPIPRHDTVYWYQQGPGQDPQFLISFYEKMQSDKGSIPDRFSAQQFSDYHSELNMSSLELGDSALYFCASSLVRGPGVDGYTFGSGTRLTVV.